A single TCR beta chain is shown here with its context. Its antigen is currently unknown. This specimen comes from a study of OX40 agonist ivuxolimab in advanced cancers. Study-level background: Three individuals attained partial responses, comprising one hepatocellular carcinoma case and two cutaneous melanoma cases.

Using immunoSEQ multiplex PCR, the repertoire was profiled, and TCRdb retains in-frame clones only, with some absent. Seen here are around 78,000 clones, approximately 84% observed once, and the top ten hold roughly 4.8%. Whole-study findings and limits: Nonresponders, in some cases, also had low normalized T-cell clonal expansion. There was clonal expansion of CD4+ and CD8+ blood T cells by week 6 at 0.1 to 3.0 mg/kg.

Germline V gene sequence: CDR1 MNHEY, CDR2 SVGAGI. V lost 4 bases and J lost 9, with 16 bases in between. This CDR3 region has 15 residues. This chain joins TRBV6-5 and TRBJ1-6, with no clear D. The receptor comes from an adult with an advanced solid tumor such as melanoma, head and neck, liver or kidney cancer. The specimen comprised CD4+ or CD8+ T cells sorted from blood, sampled in a trial of the OX40 agonist ivuxolimab. This CDR3 reads CASSSGVNPTSPLHF. The CDR3 nucleotides are TGTGCCAGCAGTTCCGGGGTCAACCCAACTTCACCCCTCCACTTT.